Below are 9 T cell receptor beta chains sequenced from a single sample in a study of cytomegalovirus exposure and HLA in healthy donors (dated by TCRdb to the late 2010s). The method was the immunoSEQ multiplex PCR assay. A mixture of 60 forward primers for TCR Vbeta segments and 13 reverse primers for TCR Jbeta segments was used in the multiplex PCR. TCRdb took over this immuneACCESS table, retaining in-frame rearrangements with V and J assigned. Such tables are incomplete; in checked studies, under half of the missing clones stem from an unresolved V gene, and the remainder is unexplained. The sample table records about 190,000 clones; 65% to 85% of these occur just once. Less than 2% of the sample belongs to the ten largest clones. The sequenced sample was PBMCs. These receptors originate from a woman under 30 in good health and CMV-seronegative.

J is TRBJ1-4 and V is TRBV25-1, with 8 bases fitting TRBD1. CDR1 and CDR2 (germline): MGHDK, SYGVNS. After removal of 5 bases from V and 4 bases from J, the junction contained 9 bases not matched to a gene. CDR3 length equals 16 residues. CDR3 region: CASSSQGDLGNEKLFF. The DNA of the CDR3 is TGTGCCAGCAGTTCACAGGGGGACTTGGGTAATGAAAAACTGTTTTTT.

The rearrangement uses TRBV6-5 and TRBJ2-3; 7 positions match TRBD2. The germline gives CDR1 MNHEY, CDR2 SVGAGI. This CDR3 comprises 15 residues. The ends lost 6 bases at V and 0 bases at J; junction bases unmatched: 6. CDR3 DNA: TGTGCCAGCAGCACAGACGGGGGGAGCACAGATACGCAGTATTTT. Encoded protein: CASSTDGGSTDTQYF.

The rearrangement uses TRBV20-1 and TRBJ1-2; D unclear. This CDR3 has 9 amino acids. Germline CDR1 and CDR2: DFQATT and SNEGSKA (reference sequence). Trimming took 5 bases from V and 6 from J, leaving 4 bases between them. This chain's CDR3 is CSAPDGYTF. The CDR3 region has the DNA TGCAGTGCTCCGGATGGCTACACCTTC.

The CDR3 loop is CASRRQGPSTDTQYF. The CDR3 DNA follows: TGTGCCAGCAGACGACAGGGACCTAGCACAGATACGCAGTATTTT. The rearrangement links TRBV7-2 to TRBJ2-3, with 7 bases matching TRBD1. CDR1 SGHTA and CDR2 FQGNSA come from the germline V gene. The trim removed 6 bases at V and 0 bases at J, leaving 6 bases unmatched. CDR3 size: 15 residues. The whole variable domain, filled in from reference TRBV7-2 and TRBJ2-3, reads GAGVSQSPSNKVTEKGKDVELRCDPISGHTALYWYRQSLGQGLEFLIYFQGNSAPDKSGLPSDRFSAERTGGSVSTLTIQRTQQEDSAVYLCASRRQGPSTDTQYFGPGTRLTVL.

The table lists this clone with a count of one. The chain joins TRBV29-1 to TRBJ1-2, with D possibly matching TRBD1 (5 bases). CDR1 SQVTM and CDR2 ANQGSEA come from the germline V gene. V was trimmed by 4 bases and J by 0 bases, leaving 12 bases between them. The CDR3 consists of 14 residues. The CDR3 DNA follows: TGCAGCGTTGGTAGCCAGGACACTAACTATGGCTACACCTTC. Encoded protein: CSVGSQDTNYGYTF.

The gene calls are TRBV15 and TRBJ1-1; D remains unclear. Germline V lookup: CDR1 LNHNV, CDR2 YYDKDF (reference sequence). The CDR3 length is 14 residues. V shed 3 bases and J shed 3 bases, with 11 bases lying between them. The CDR3 DNA follows: TGTGCCACCAGCAGGGGAGATTCATACACTGAAGCTTTCTTT. Residues: CATSRGDSYTEAFF.

The V call is TRBV5-1, the J call TRBJ2-7; weak D call: TRBD1 (6 bases). CDR3 size: 16 residues. Trimming pared 0 bases from V and 1 base from J, leaving 14 bases between. The V gene's germline CDR1 is SGHRS and CDR2 YFSETQ. The CDR3 here is CASSLASSGVSYEQYF. DNA for the CDR3: TGCGCCAGCAGCTTGGCCTCGTCAGGGGTATCCTACGAGCAGTACTTC.

The chain combines TRBV4-2 with TRBJ2-3, with no clear D. Germline CDR1 is LGHNA and CDR2 is YNFKEQ. This CDR3 contains 16 residues. V shed 1 base and J shed 0 bases, with 11 bases lying between them. CDR3 amino acids: CASSQGVTTSTDTQYF. The CDR3 DNA sequence: TGTGCCAGCAGCCAAGGAGTTACGACTAGCACAGATACGCAGTATTTT.

The chain links TRBV15 to TRBJ2-1, with TRBD2 matching over 9 bases. This CDR3 region has 17 residues. In germline, CDR1 is LNHNV, CDR2 YYDKDF (reference sequence). V lost 6 bases and J lost 6; bases outside the gene matches: 15. CDR3: CATSPSTGTSSINEQFF. The CDR3 DNA is TGTGCCACCAGTCCTTCGACCGGGACTAGCTCAATCAATGAGCAGTTCTTC.